This T cell receptor (beta chain) came from a study of cytomegalovirus exposure and HLA in healthy donors. At the level of the study: Early released data comprised some 85 million unique TCRs from HLA-typed donors. Regarding the study as a whole: CMV antigen specificity of three CMV-associated chains was confirmed in vitro.

The CDR3 totals 16 residues. CDR1 is MDHEN, CDR2 SYDVKM, per germline. Germline trimming cut 2 bases from V and 8 bases from J; bases unmatched to any gene: 6. About this clone itself: Its specificity is not known.

Regarding donors, all were healthy bone marrow donors. The PCR was carried out with 60 Vbeta primers and 13 Jbeta primers. Some clones are missing from TCRdb's copy, which holds only in-frame ones; the method was immunoSEQ multiplex PCR. The sample yields 150,000 to 200,000 clones, around 84% seen once. The receptor's source is a man aged 18 to 29 in good health and CMV-seronegative. Sequenced material: PBMCs. The rearrangement joins TRBV28 to TRBJ1-4, with 12 bases that match TRBD1. DNA of the CDR3: TGTGCCAGCAGTTTAGGGGGACAGGGGGCGCGGGAAAAACTGTTTTTT. It codes for CASSLGGQGAREKLFF.